This T cell receptor beta chain was captured by sequencing in a study of blood T cell repertoires in COVID-19. Study-level information: Sources were T cells, B-cell-depleted T cells, or PBMCs; the material itself was cDNA or gDNA.

Germline CDR1 is SGHRS and CDR2 is YFSETQ. Trimming left V 0 bases short and J 8 bases short, with 11 bases between. The CDR3 is 13 amino acids. Only in-frame clones appear in the TCRdb table, and some are missing; sequencing was by immunoSEQ multiplex PCR. The data show a few hundred thousand clones, about 90% seen once. This receptor was obtained from a woman aged 45-60 years who had recovered from COVID-19. This chain joins TRBV5-1 and TRBJ1-2; D unclear. The sequencing input was peripheral blood. The DNA for the CDR3 is TGCGCCAGCAGCTTGGATTCTCAGATGGGCTACACCTTC. Encoded protein: CASSLDSQMGYTF.